Following are 31 T cell receptor beta chains from one sample sequenced in a study of cytotoxic CD8 clonotypes in ibrutinib-treated CLL. Clones were sequenced by immunoSEQ multiplex PCR, and TCRdb holds only the in-frame ones, with some missing. The sample yields roughly 180,000 clones, under 90% seen once. This material consisted of PBMCs, taken after 24 months of ibrutinib treatment. The receptor source for this set is a human donor with chronic lymphocytic leukemia.

V is TRBV5-4 and J is TRBJ2-5, with D unresolved. The CDR3 has 14 amino acids. V was shortened by 4 bases and J by 5 bases, with 15 bases between the two germline ends. CDR1 SGHNT and CDR2 YYREEE come from the germline V gene (reference sequence). CDR3 region: CASSSILGEETQYF. The CDR3 DNA follows: TGTGCCAGCAGCAGCATCCTGGGTGAGGAGACCCAGTACTTC. Using reference TRBV5-4 and TRBJ2-5 for the parts outside the CDR3, the full variable domain is ETGVTQSPTHLIKTRGQQVTLRCSSQSGHNTVSWYQQALGQGPQFIFQYYREEENGRGNFPPRFSGLQFPNYSSELNVNALELDDSALYLCASSSILGEETQYFGPGTRLLVL.

This clone was counted only a few times. The chain employs TRBV5-1 and TRBJ1-4, with D uncertain. This CDR3 has 13 amino acids. Trimming stripped 2 bases from V and 4 bases from J, with 6 bases between. Germline V gives CDR1 SGHRS, CDR2 YFSETQ. The DNA of the CDR3 is TGCGCCAGCAGCTTATTGTATAATGAAAAACTGTTTTTT. Residues: CASSLLYNEKLFF. The complete variable domain, with remaining parts taken from reference TRBV5-1 and TRBJ1-4, reads KAGVTQTPRYLIKTRGQQVTLSCSPISGHRSVSWYQQTPGQGLQFLFEYFSETQRNKGNFPGRFSGRQFSNSRSEMNVSTLELGDSALYLCASSLLYNEKLFFGSGTQLSVL.

Regarding this clone: The same CDR3 can be traced to other DNA sequences in this sample. The J gene is TRBJ1-1, the V gene TRBV5-1, with D possibly matching TRBD1 (5 bases). V lost 0 bases to trimming and J lost 0 bases, with 9 bases between them. CDR3 length: 15 residues. Germline V gene lookup returns CDR1 SGHRS and CDR2 YFSETQ. CDR3 coding DNA: TGCGCCAGCAGCTTGGAGGGACGGTTGAACACTGAAGCTTTCTTT. This gives the protein CASSLEGRLNTEAFF.

The V and J genes are TRBV30 and TRBJ2-7; 7 bases match TRBD2. Trimming at V came to 0 bases and at J to 6 bases, leaving 11 bases not matched to a gene. Germline V gene sequence: CDR1 GTSNPN, CDR2 SVGIG (reference sequence). This CDR3 contains 15 residues. Written as DNA, the CDR3 is TGTGCCTGGAGTGTAAACCCCCTCGGGGGGTTCGAGCAGTACTTC. Amino acids: CAWSVNPLGGFEQYF.

This clone was found many times. The chain couples TRBV19 to TRBJ1-5; D not certain. With 7 bases removed from V and 7 bases from J, the gap between germline ends came to 20 bases. Looked up from germline, CDR1 is LNHDA and CDR2 is SQIVND (reference sequence). The CDR3 is 15 residues long. The CDR3 DNA reads TGTGCCAGTAACACCATCGGGAGGACGGGGCAGCCCCAGCATTTT. Translated, it gives CASNTIGRTGQPQHF. Looking up the rest from reference TRBV19 and TRBJ1-5 gives the full variable domain: DGGITQSPKYLFRKEGQNVTLSCEQNLNHDAMYWYRQDPGQGLRLIYYSQIVNDFQKGDIAEGYSVSREKKESFPLTVTSAQKNPTAFYLCASNTIGRTGQPQHFGDGTRLSIL.

The V and J genes are TRBV19 and TRBJ1-1; 7 positions agree with TRBD1. Per germline, CDR1 LNHDA and CDR2 SQIVND (reference sequence). The CDR3 is made up of 14 amino acids. With 5 bases clipped from V and 1 base from J, the junction kept 4 bases outside the gene matches. CDR3 amino acids: CASSSRTGNTEAFF. The CDR3 bases are TGTGCCAGTAGTTCGCGGACAGGGAACACTGAAGCTTTCTTT.

The chain couples TRBV11-3 to TRBJ2-7, with D possibly being TRBD1 or TRBD2 (5 bases each). Germline-derived CDR1 and CDR2 are SGHNT and YENEEA. CDR3 length: 13 residues. Trimming took off 0 bases at V and 5 bases at J, with 8 bases between the two ends. CDR3 sequence (DNA): TGTGCCAGCAGCTTAGAGGGGACCCACGAGCAGTACTTC. It specifies CASSLEGTHEQYF.

The chain is built from TRBV9 and TRBJ2-5, with TRBD1 matching over 7 bases. J was trimmed by 3 bases and V by 2 bases; bases with no gene match: 1. From germline, CDR1 is SGDLS and CDR2 YYNGEE. This CDR3 comprises 13 residues. CDR3 loop: CASSVDREETQYF. The CDR3 DNA reads TGTGCCAGCAGCGTCGACAGGGAAGAGACCCAGTACTTC. Full variable domain (rest looked up from reference TRBV9 and TRBJ2-5): DSGVTQTPKHLITATGQRVTLRCSPRSGDLSVYWYQQSLDQGLQFLIQYYNGEERAKGNILERFSAQQFPDLHSELNLSSLELGDSALYFCASSVDREETQYFGPGTRLLVL.

The J gene is TRBJ2-3, the V gene TRBV5-1; 8 bases are a match to TRBD1. Germline values: CDR1 SGHRS, CDR2 YFSETQ. This CDR3 is 16 amino acids long. J was trimmed by 2 bases and V by 5 bases; bases with no gene match: 10. The chain's CDR3 is CASRYYPDRVTDTQYF. In nucleotides, the CDR3 is TGCGCCAGCAGATACTACCCGGACAGGGTCACAGATACGCAGTATTTT.

This clone was found a few times. V is TRBV19 and J is TRBJ1-1; D remains unclear. This CDR3 comprises 12 residues. Trimming took off 4 bases at V and 5 bases at J, with 8 bases between the two ends. CDR1 and CDR2 from the germline V gene are LNHDA and SQIVND (reference sequence). CDR3 region: CASSTRRTEAFF. CDR3 nucleotides: TGTGCCAGTAGTACACGAAGGACTGAAGCTTTCTTT.

This clone came up a few times. The chain links TRBV28 to TRBJ1-2; D gene uncertain. V gave up 5 bases and J gave up 5 bases, with 12 bases separating them. Germline V gives CDR1 MDHEN, CDR2 SYDVKM. The CDR3 has 13 amino acids. This CDR3 reads CASSPMDLYGYTF. CDR3 nucleotide sequence: TGTGCCAGCAGTCCGATGGACCTTTATGGCTACACCTTC.

As regards this clone: Because it lacks the conserved phenylalanine or tryptophan at the end, this CDR3 is likely a read error. The chain carries TRBV29-1 and TRBJ1-2; a weak D match, TRBD1 (5 bases). The germline gives CDR1 SQVTM, CDR2 ANQGSEA. This CDR3 has 13 residues. V was cut by 2 bases and J by 4 bases, with 11 bases left in between. For the CDR3, the DNA is TGCAGCGTTGAATTTAGAGGGGTCTATGGCTACACCCTC. Translated: CSVEFRGVYGYTL.

This rearrangement joins TRBV7-3 to TRBJ1-1, with a tentative D call TRBD1 (5 bases). Trimming left V 5 bases short and J 4 bases short, with 26 bases between. This CDR3 is 18 amino acids long. Germline values: CDR1 SGHTA, CDR2 FQGTGA. The CDR3 region is CASSLLGGERGWSTEAFF. CDR3 coding DNA: TGTGCCAGCAGCCTTCTTGGAGGGGAGAGGGGATGGAGCACTGAAGCTTTCTTT.

The gene calls are TRBV7-9 and TRBJ2-1; 14 bases agree with TRBD2. Germline V gives CDR1 SEHNR, CDR2 FQNEAQ (reference sequence). Trimming took 4 bases from V and 8 from J; bases not matched to a gene: 4. The CDR3 sequence is 15 residues long. The CDR3 DNA reads as TGTGCCAGCAGCTCCAGGACTAGCGGGAGGTATGAGCAGTTCTTC. Translated, it gives CASSSRTSGRYEQFF.

The J gene is TRBJ1-2, the V gene TRBV30; 7 positions agree with TRBD1. Unmatched junction bases numbered 9, after V lost 4 bases and J lost 4 bases. This CDR3 has 14 residues. Germline V CDR1 and CDR2: GTSNPN, SVGIG (reference sequence). CDR3 amino acids: CAWKLPGGIYGYTF. The CDR3 DNA reads TGTGCCTGGAAGTTACCAGGGGGTATCTATGGCTACACCTTC.

The chain uses TRBV6-1 and TRBJ1-2; D perhaps matches TRBD1 (6 bases). The CDR3 is 14 residues long. Trimming stripped 5 bases from V and 0 bases from J, with 10 bases between. From germline, CDR1 is MNHNS and CDR2 SASEGT. The CDR3 DNA reads TGTGCCAGCAGTATAGGACAGTCTAACTATGGCTACACCTTC. Its protein product is CASSIGQSNYGYTF.

V is TRBV19 and J is TRBJ1-1; 9 bases map to TRBD1. CDR3 length: 16 amino acids. CDR1 and CDR2 from the germline V gene are LNHDA and SQIVND (reference sequence). With 4 bases clipped from V and 5 bases from J, the junction kept 11 bases outside the gene matches. The CDR3 bases are TGTGCCAGTAGTACCTCTCGACAGGGGGGTTGGACTGAAGCTTTCTTT. This sequence encodes CASSTSRQGGWTEAFF.

V gene TRBV5-5 combines with J gene TRBJ1-5; tentative D call: TRBD1 (6 bases). The CDR3 totals 16 residues. CDR1 SGHKS and CDR2 YYEKEE come from the germline V gene (reference sequence). Trimming took off 1 base at V and 1 base at J, with 12 bases between the two ends. This chain's CDR3 is CASSLIGTMSNQPQHF. In nucleotides, the CDR3 is TGTGCCAGCAGCTTGATAGGGACAATGAGCAATCAGCCCCAGCATTTT.

The count of this clone is one. J is TRBJ1-2 and V is TRBV9, with D hard to call. Germline values: CDR1 SGDLS, CDR2 YYNGEE. This CDR3 has 13 amino acids. Trimming removed 0 bases at V and 9 bases at J, with 12 bases between. In nucleotides, the CDR3 is TGTGCCAGCAGCGTAGTCCCAGCAGCCAGCTACACCTTC. This sequence encodes CASSVVPAASYTF. The full variable domain, in which reference TRBV9 and TRBJ1-2 provide the parts outside the CDR3, is DSGVTQTPKHLITATGQRVTLRCSPRSGDLSVYWYQQSLDQGLQFLIQYYNGEERAKGNILERFSAQQFPDLHSELNLSSLELGDSALYFCASSVVPAASYTFGSGTRLTVV.

This rearrangement joins TRBV27 to TRBJ2-2; maybe TRBD1 (6 bases). V was shortened by 5 bases and J by 0 bases, with 19 bases between the two germline ends. This CDR3 comprises 18 residues. Germline CDR1 and CDR2: MNHEY and SMNVEV (reference sequence). The CDR3 DNA follows: TGTGCCAGCAGTCCTCTCTTCCTCAGGGGCGCGAACACCGGGGAGCTGTTTTTT. Amino acids: CASSPLFLRGANTGELFF.

This sequence joins TRBV25-1 and TRBJ1-2; TRBD1 agrees at 9 bases. CDR1 and CDR2 from the germline V gene are MGHDK and SYGVNS. V gave up 4 bases and J gave up 5 bases; unmatched junction bases: 11. The CDR3 consists of 16 residues. The CDR3 coding sequence is TGTGCCAGCAGTGGAACCGGGACAGGGAAACGATATGGCTACACCTTC. Translating it yields CASSGTGTGKRYGYTF.

This sequence joins TRBV5-1 and TRBJ2-6; 8 bases match TRBD1. V shed 4 bases and J 0 bases; nucleotides not matched to a gene: 9. Germline V gene sequence: CDR1 SGHRS, CDR2 YFSETQ. The CDR3 is made up of 18 amino acids. The CDR3 sequence: CASSPEVRGLSGANVLTF. The CDR3 region has the DNA TGCGCCAGCAGCCCCGAGGTCAGGGGGCTCTCTGGGGCCAACGTCCTGACTTTC.

V is TRBV30 and J is TRBJ1-4; D might be TRBD1 (5 bases). This CDR3 is built from 14 residues. CDR1 GTSNPN and CDR2 SVGIG come from the germline V gene (reference sequence). Deletions cut 2 bases from V and 2 bases from J, with 9 bases between. In DNA, the CDR3 is TGTGCCTGGAGTCGGGGGGTGACTAATGAAAAACTGTTTTTT. This codes for CAWSRGVTNEKLFF.

The chain has TRBV19 and TRBJ2-1; tentatively, D is TRBD1 (6 bases). CDR3 length: 15 amino acids. The ends were cut back, 6 bases at V and 2 bases at J, with 14 bases in the middle. CDR1 is LNHDA and CDR2 is SQIVND in the germline V gene (reference sequence). Here the CDR3 reads CASRTTGHTYNEQFF. As DNA, the CDR3 is TGTGCCAGTAGGACTACAGGGCATACCTACAATGAGCAGTTCTTC.

The chain uses TRBV28 and TRBJ1-5; D call uncertain. In germline, CDR1 is MDHEN, CDR2 SYDVKM. Trimming removed 2 bases at V and 7 bases at J, with 12 bases between. The CDR3 covers 14 residues. The CDR3 loop is CASSLRIVDQPQHF. CDR3 sequence (DNA): TGTGCCAGCAGTTTACGGATTGTTGACCAGCCCCAGCATTTT.

This clone was seen a single time. The chain has TRBV27 and TRBJ1-1; D gene unclear. Germline V lookup: CDR1 MNHEY, CDR2 SMNVEV (reference sequence). V gave up 1 base and J gave up 1 base, with 10 bases separating them. The CDR3 runs 15 residues. CDR3 sequence reads: CASSLFSQANTEAFF. CDR3 nucleotides: TGTGCCAGCAGTTTATTCTCGCAGGCGAACACTGAAGCTTTCTTT.

This clone was counted once. The chain carries TRBV9 and TRBJ2-5; 7 positions match TRBD2. Germline CDR1 SGDLS, CDR2 YYNGEE. The ends lost 0 bases at V and 5 bases at J; junction bases unmatched: 4. CDR3 length equals 14 residues. The DNA of the CDR3 is TGTGCCAGCAGCGTAGAGGGAGGGGCGGAGACCCAGTACTTC. It specifies CASSVEGGAETQYF.

V usage is TRBV11-2 and J usage is TRBJ2-5; D might be TRBD2 (7 bases). This CDR3 contains 15 residues. Germline lookup yields CDR1 SGHAT and CDR2 FQNNGV. Deletions cut 2 bases from V and 2 bases from J, with 12 bases between. CDR3 DNA: TGTGCCAGCAGCTTACGGGGGGCGGGGCAAGAGACCCAGTACTTC. This codes for CASSLRGAGQETQYF.

V and J are TRBV6-6 and TRBJ1-5; 8 bases fit TRBD1. J lost 6 bases, V lost 6 bases, and 13 bases had no gene match. In germline, CDR1 is MNHNY, CDR2 SVGAGI (reference sequence). The CDR3 length is 16 residues. The CDR3 coding sequence is TGTGCCAGCAGGAAGACCGGGACAGGATTCGGTCAGCCCCAGCATTTT. Its protein product is CASRKTGTGFGQPQHF.

The chain has TRBV7-2 and TRBJ2-7; 7 bases are a match to TRBD1. The CDR3 has 14 amino acids. CDR1 is SGHTA, CDR2 FQGNSA, per germline. Trimming cost V 5 bases and J 0 bases; bases outside gene matches: 4. CDR3 in DNA: TGTGCCAGCAGCCTTTGGGACAGCTCCTACGAGCAGTACTTC. Its translation: CASSLWDSSYEQYF.

This clone was seen only a few times. CDR3 sequence: CSVDWGNTEAFF. DNA of the CDR3: TGCAGCGTTGACTGGGGGAACACTGAAGCTTTCTTT. V gene TRBV29-1 combines with J gene TRBJ1-1; D gene uncertain. Per germline, CDR1 SQVTM and CDR2 ANQGSEA. V lost 3 bases and J lost 1, with 6 bases in between. This CDR3 has 12 residues.